This TCR beta chain was identified during a study of cytomegalovirus exposure and HLA in healthy donors. Findings and caveats of the study: A later analysis found TCR association rates differed by HLA locus, highest for DRB1 and lowest for HLA-C. Earlier analysis yielded a pattern in which most TCR beta V segments were productive about 90% or about 30% of the time.

With regard to this clone: Its antigen is not known.

The PCR made use of 60 Vbeta and 13 Jbeta primers. Generated by immunoSEQ multiplex PCR, the TCRdb table keeps only in-frame clones and is missing some. The sample lists 90,000 to 110,000 clones; 81% were seen once. While unrecorded immune exposures were likely, the donors were nominally healthy when sampled. This CDR3 has 13 residues. With 3 bases clipped from V and 2 bases from J, the junction kept 1 base outside the gene matches. The germline V gene has CDR1 LNHDA and CDR2 SQIVND (reference sequence). The gene calls are TRBV19 and TRBJ2-7; 7 bases fit TRBD2. The sequence came from a woman under 40 in good health and CMV-seronegative. The sample was PBMCs. The DNA of the CDR3 is TGTGCCAGTAGTATCGGACTAGCCTACGAGCAGTACTTC. Translated, it gives CASSIGLAYEQYF.